The 29 T cell receptor beta chains listed next were all sequenced from one sample in a study of T cells after yellow fever vaccination. TCRdb used MiXCR to reprocess the 5' RACE reads, holding one entry per CDR3 protein. Here the sample spans 120,000 or so distinct CDR3 sequences, 15% being singletons. The source was CD8+ T cells sorted from PBMCs, collected 5 days after the yellow fever booster vaccination. These receptors all stem from a man younger than 30 who received the YFV17D yellow fever vaccine.

This clonotype has at least ten counts. J is TRBJ1-1 and V is TRBV29-1; D may be TRBD1 (6 bases). Looked up from germline, CDR1 is SQVTM and CDR2 is ANQGSEA. Trimming stripped 6 bases from V and 4 bases from J, with 18 bases between. The CDR3 totals 14 residues. The CDR3 protein is CSVGGEVTFTEAFF. CDR3 DNA: TGCAGCGTCGGGGGCGAGGTCACTTTCACTGAAGCTTTCTTT. Together with reference TRBV29-1 and TRBJ1-1, the CDR3 gives the full variable domain: SAVISQKPSRDICQRGTSLTIQCQVDSQVTMMFWYRQQPGQSLTLIATANQGSEATYESGFVIDKFPISRPNLTFSTLTVSNMSPEDSSIYLCSVGGEVTFTEAFFGQGTRLTVV.

In its sample, this clonotype was seen many times. The chain joins TRBV7-3 to TRBJ1-2; a weak D match, TRBD1 (5 bases). V was shortened by 0 bases and J by 7 bases, with 18 bases between the two germline ends. This CDR3 has 16 amino acids. Germline assignment: CDR1 SGHTA and CDR2 FQGTGA. CDR3 loop: CASSLTAGTVAGGYTF. As DNA, the CDR3 is TGTGCCAGCAGCTTAACGGCCGGGACGGTGGCGGGTGGCTACACCTTC.

The V and J genes are TRBV5-6 and TRBJ2-4; TRBD1 aligns across 8 bases. V trimming: 0 bases; J trimming: 2 bases; junction bases outside the gene matches: 10. Germline V lookup: CDR1 SGHDT, CDR2 YYEEEE. The CDR3 loop spans 18 amino acids. Here the CDR3 DNA reads TGTGCCAGCAGCTTGGACCCCGGACAGGGTAGTTCCAAAAACATTCAGTACTTC. Translated: CASSLDPGQGSSKNIQYF.

This clonotype was recorded a few times. V is TRBV7-9 and J is TRBJ2-1; the D gene is possibly TRBD2 (5 bases). The germline CDR1 and CDR2 sequences are SEHNR and FQNEAQ (reference sequence). The V end lost 6 bases, the J end lost 10 bases, and 13 bases lay between the germline ends. CDR3 length equals 12 residues. CDR3 region: CASRDLANEQFF. As DNA, the CDR3 is TGTGCCAGCAGGGACCTAGCAAACGAGCAGTTCTTC.

The chain couples TRBV3-1 to TRBJ2-7, with D possibly matching TRBD2 (6 bases). This CDR3 contains 16 residues. CDR1 is LGHDT and CDR2 is YNNKEL in the germline V gene (reference sequence). Trimming stripped 0 bases from V and 4 bases from J, with 16 bases between. The CDR3 DNA is TGTGCCAGCAGCCAAGATATGGGACTTGGCTCGTACGAGCAGTACTTC. This translates into CASSQDMGLGSYEQYF.

V usage is TRBV7-2 and J usage is TRBJ2-4; 8 bases line up with TRBD1. This CDR3 spans 15 amino acids. Germline V gene sequence: CDR1 SGHTA, CDR2 FQGNSA. Trimming cost V 3 bases and J 4 bases; bases outside gene matches: 5. CDR3 protein: CASSFEDRDKNIQYF. The CDR3 region has the DNA TGTGCCAGCAGCTTCGAGGACAGGGATAAAAACATTCAGTACTTC.

This chain's CDR3 is CASSLANRDRATYEQYV. The CDR3, as DNA: TGCGCCAGCAGCTTGGCGAACCGGGACAGGGCGACCTACGAGCAGTACGTC. The chain recombines TRBV5-1 with TRBJ2-7, with 9 bases matching TRBD1. V lost 0 bases, J lost 2 bases, and 9 bases stayed unmatched. Germline values: CDR1 SGHRS, CDR2 YFSETQ. CDR3 length: 17 amino acids.

This clonotype was seen at least ten times. The chain carries TRBV12-3 or TRBV12-4 and TRBJ2-1; D not certain. This CDR3 has 13 amino acids. The V end lost 6 bases, the J end lost 4 bases, and 10 bases lay between the germline ends. The CDR3 protein is CASSLTSYNEQFF. The CDR3 coding sequence is TGTGCCAGCAGCCTAACATCGTACAATGAGCAGTTCTTC.

V and J are TRBV6-2 or TRBV6-3 and TRBJ2-1; 13 bases are shared with TRBD2. From germline, CDR1 is MNHEY and CDR2 SVGEGT. This CDR3 comprises 17 residues. Trimming removed 6 bases from V and 3 bases from J; junction bases left unmatched: 8. The CDR3: CASSLGTSGVYYNEQFF. The CDR3, as DNA: TGTGCCAGCAGCCTAGGGACTAGCGGGGTTTACTACAATGAGCAGTTCTTC.

This clonotype occurred a few times. The rearrangement links TRBV7-6 to TRBJ2-3; 15 nucleotides match TRBD2. CDR1 SGHVS and CDR2 FNYEAQ come from the germline V gene. The CDR3 length is 17 residues. V lost 5 bases, J lost 0 bases, and 3 bases stayed unmatched. CDR3 bases: TGTGCCAGCAGCGCGGGACTAGCGGGAGGAAGCACAGATACGCAGTATTTT. It specifies CASSAGLAGGSTDTQYF.

This sequence joins TRBV4-1 and TRBJ1-2, with D uncertain. The CDR3 covers 14 residues. Germline values: CDR1 MGHRA, CDR2 YSYEKL. Trimming pared 1 base from V and 8 bases from J, leaving 14 bases between. The DNA for the CDR3 is TGCGCCAGCAGCCAAGTCCCCGACGATCTGGGCTACACCTTC. It codes for CASSQVPDDLGYTF.

The J gene is TRBJ2-7, the V gene TRBV4-1, with 9 bases matching TRBD2. Trimming removed 1 base from V and 7 bases from J; junction bases left unmatched: 8. CDR3 length: 15 amino acids. Germline values: CDR1 MGHRA, CDR2 YSYEKL. CDR3 in amino acids: CASSQAPGLAGEQYF. The CDR3 DNA reads TGCGCCAGCAGCCAAGCCCCGGGACTAGCCGGGGAGCAGTACTTC.

This clonotype appeared many times. The chain links TRBV6-4 to TRBJ2-3; 9 positions agree with TRBD2. CDR3 length equals 15 residues. V shed 3 bases, J shed 3 bases, and the junction held 4 bases outside the gene matches. Germline V gene data show CDR1 as MRHNA and CDR2 as SNTAGT. The CDR3 DNA reads TGTGCCAGCAGTGAGCGCGGGGGGGCAACAGATACGCAGTATTTT. This sequence encodes CASSERGGATDTQYF.

This clonotype occurred a few times. Here the CDR3 reads CASSDNSPNEAFF. The CDR3 coding sequence is TGCGCCAGCAGTGATAATTCCCCGAATGAAGCTTTCTTT. J is TRBJ1-1 and V is TRBV10-2; D remains ambiguous. Germline V gene sequence: CDR1 WSHSY, CDR2 SAAADI. V lost 3 bases and J 7 bases, leaving 12 bases between the germline ends. This CDR3 is 13 amino acids long.

This clonotype was picked up a small number of times. The chain employs TRBV12-3 or TRBV12-4 and TRBJ1-1; 7 bases are shared with TRBD1. After removal of 3 bases from V and 8 bases from J, the junction contained 9 bases not matched to a gene. The CDR3 is 14 amino acids. This CDR3 reads CASSLGGTVTEAFF. CDR3 DNA: TGTGCCAGCAGTTTGGGGGGGACAGTCACGGAAGCTTTCTTT.

The table lists this clonotype with a few counts. The chain combines TRBV11-1 with TRBJ2-7; possible D gene TRBD1, 5 bases. Looked up from germline, CDR1 is SGHAT and CDR2 is FQDESV (reference sequence). This CDR3 comprises 12 residues. The V and J ends lost 3 bases and 4 bases respectively, with 7 bases between them. Here the CDR3 DNA reads TGTGCCAGCAGCTTCCCAGGGTACGAGCAGTACTTC. Protein sequence: CASSFPGYEQYF. The complete variable domain, with remaining parts taken from reference TRBV11-1 and TRBJ2-7, reads EAEVAQSPRYKITEKSQAVAFWCDPISGHATLYWYRQILGQGPELLVQFQDESVVDDSQLPKDRFSAERLKGVDSTLKIQPAELGDSAMYLCASSFPGYEQYFGPGTRLTVT.

The V gene is TRBV27, the J gene TRBJ1-1; the D is unclear. Germline V gene data show CDR1 as MNHEY and CDR2 as SMNVEV (reference sequence). This CDR3 has 14 amino acids. V was clipped by 4 bases and J by 0 bases, with 9 bases between them. The CDR3: CASSSGVMNTEAFF. The CDR3, as DNA: TGTGCCAGCAGTTCAGGAGTAATGAACACTGAAGCTTTCTTT.

This clonotype occurred a few times. This rearrangement joins TRBV20-1 to TRBJ2-5, with TRBD2 matching 8 bases. J gave up 1 base and V 0 bases, and 7 bases lay outside the gene matches. This CDR3 comprises 16 residues. CDR1 DFQATT and CDR2 SNEGSKA come from the germline V gene (reference sequence). CDR3 amino acids: CSARDQGLAGQETQYF. In DNA form, the CDR3 reads TGCAGTGCTAGAGATCAAGGCCTAGCGGGCCAAGAGACCCAGTACTTC.

The table lists this clonotype with a few counts. This sequence joins TRBV20-1 and TRBJ2-3; the D gene is possibly TRBD2 (5 bases). The CDR3 is 15 amino acids. From germline, CDR1 is DFQATT and CDR2 SNEGSKA (reference sequence). V was shortened by 5 bases and J by 5 bases, with 20 bases between the two germline ends. CDR3: CSAQPGSQGRDTQYF. CDR3 sequence (DNA): TGCAGTGCTCAACCCGGAAGCCAAGGGAGAGATACGCAGTATTTT.

The chain combines TRBV4-3 with TRBJ1-1, with no clear D. The CDR3 totals 15 residues. V gave up 4 bases and J gave up 0 bases, with 12 bases separating them. Germline values: CDR1 LGHNA, CDR2 YSLEER. CDR3 sequence reads: CASSPCCRLNTEAFF. The CDR3 DNA follows: TGCGCCAGCAGCCCGTGCTGCAGGCTGAACACTGAAGCTTTCTTT.

This clonotype was recorded at least ten times. This chain joins TRBV6-5 and TRBJ2-2, with 10 bases lining up with TRBD1. V gave up 3 bases and J gave up 7 bases; unmatched junction bases: 5. The germline V gene encodes CDR1 MNHEY and CDR2 SVGAGI. This CDR3 contains 15 residues. The CDR3 bases are TGTGCCAGCAGTTATCGGGACAGGGGTCGCGGGGAGCTGTTTTTT. It codes for CASSYRDRGRGELFF.

The chain has TRBV7-2 and TRBJ2-1; 9 positions match TRBD2. The CDR3 has 15 residues. V lost 0 bases and J lost 14; bases outside the gene matches: 11. The germline gives CDR1 SGHTA, CDR2 FQGNSA. The CDR3 DNA reads as TGTGCCAGCAGCTTAGCGAAGGCGGGGGGGCCCGTCAAGTTCTTC. It specifies CASSLAKAGGPVKFF. Based on the CDR3 plus reference TRBV7-2 and TRBJ2-1, the full variable domain is GAGVSQSPSNKVTEKGKDVELRCDPISGHTALYWYRQSLGQGLEFLIYFQGNSAPDKSGLPSDRFSAERTGGSVSTLTIQRTQQEDSAVYLCASSLAKAGGPVKFFGPGTRLTVL.

At least ten counts were recorded for this clonotype. In nucleotides, the CDR3 is TGCAGTGCTGGACAGAGCGGGGATCTCACAGATACGCAGTATTTT. Its protein product is CSAGQSGDLTDTQYF. V gene TRBV20-1 combines with J gene TRBJ2-3; TRBD2 is a possible D gene (7 bases). V dropped 5 bases and J dropped 2 bases, with 17 bases sitting between them. The CDR3 covers 15 residues. Per the germline V gene, CDR1 is DFQATT and CDR2 is SNEGSKA (reference sequence).

In its sample, this clonotype was seen many times. The V and J genes are TRBV5-1 and TRBJ2-7; no firm D call. This CDR3 has 12 amino acids. CDR1 is SGHRS, CDR2 YFSETQ, per germline. Trimming cost V 2 bases and J 4 bases, with 7 bases left between them. The CDR3 spells CASSFNEYEQYF. CDR3 bases: TGCGCCAGCAGCTTTAATGAATACGAGCAGTACTTC.

This clonotype was counted between two and nine times. The V and J genes are TRBV29-1 and TRBJ2-5, with a weak D call TRBD2 (5 bases). The germline V and J ends were trimmed by 4 bases and 4 bases, with 16 bases remaining between them. The CDR3 covers 14 residues. Germline CDR1 is SQVTM and CDR2 is ANQGSEA. CDR3: CSVVPAGHGETQYF. CDR3 nucleotide sequence: TGCAGCGTTGTCCCCGCGGGTCATGGAGAGACCCAGTACTTC.

In DNA form, the CDR3 reads TGTGCCAGCAGCTCCCCGTGGGAGGATGGCTACACCTTC. Translating it yields CASSSPWEDGYTF. V and J are TRBV12-3 or TRBV12-4 and TRBJ1-2; no definite D call. Trimming took off 6 bases at V and 6 bases at J, with 14 bases between the two ends. This CDR3 is built from 13 residues.

This chain links TRBV7-7 with TRBJ2-2; no clear D gene. Germline CDR1 is SSHAT and CDR2 is FNYEAQ (reference sequence). CDR3 length: 14 amino acids. Trimming stripped 7 bases from V and 4 bases from J, with 13 bases between. The chain's CDR3 is CASTPRTTTGELFF. The CDR3 DNA follows: TGTGCCAGCACCCCTAGAACTACCACCGGGGAGCTGTTTTTT.

The DNA of the CDR3 is TGCGCCAGCAGCCACCCACTAGCGGGGGCTTTCCAAGAGACCCAGTACTTC. Translation gives CASSHPLAGAFQETQYF. The V and J genes are TRBV4-1 and TRBJ2-5; 11 nucleotides match TRBD2. The CDR3 loop spans 17 amino acids. V was clipped by 3 bases and J by 1 base; unmatched bases: 7. Germline CDR1 is MGHRA and CDR2 is YSYEKL.

This chain links TRBV20-1 with TRBJ2-3, with D unresolved. The germline V gene has CDR1 DFQATT and CDR2 SNEGSKA (reference sequence). The V end was cut by 0 bases, the J end by 4 bases, with 5 bases between. There are 12 residues in the CDR3. DNA for the CDR3: TGCAGTGCTAGAGATCGCCCAGATACGCAGTATTTT. Protein sequence: CSARDRPDTQYF.